Each of the 12 T cell receptor beta chains below was sequenced from the same sample in a study of T cells in Graves' hyperthyroidism and ophthalmopathy. Authors of the study amplified TCR beta CDR3 regions from RNA transcripts. Initially, a first-round RT-PCR of the TCR CDR3 employed the HTBI primer set. A single record per CDR3 protein comes from TCRdb applying MiXCR to the multiplex PCR reads. The table records under 350,000 distinct CDR3 sequences, less than 30% of them present only once. Sequences were obtained from blood. Receptor source: a man aged 35 to 55 with Graves' hyperthyroidism that later progressed to Graves' ophthalmopathy.

The sample holds many counts of this clonotype. The chain joins TRBV4-1 to TRBJ1-5, with D possibly TRBD1 on 6 matching bases. The ends were cut back, 0 bases at V and 13 bases at J, with 19 bases in the middle. From germline, CDR1 is MGHRA and CDR2 YSYEKL. The CDR3 has 15 amino acids. CDR3 DNA: TGCGCCAGCAGCCAAGAAGGGGACATCCCTCTCCGTCAGCATTTT. It codes for CASSQEGDIPLRQHF.

This clonotype was counted ten times or more. The chain joins TRBV5-6 to TRBJ1-2; D is undetermined. Trimming cost V 6 bases and J 0 bases, with 12 bases left between them. The CDR3 runs to 14 residues. CDR1 and CDR2 from the germline V gene are SGHDT and YYEEEE. CDR3 in DNA: TGTGCCAGCATCTGGGGTTCGTCTAACTATGGCTACACCTTC. It specifies CASIWGSSNYGYTF.

The rearrangement joins TRBV7-2 to TRBJ1-5, with TRBD1 matching over 7 bases. The germline V gene encodes CDR1 SGHTA and CDR2 FQGNSA. Losses at the gene ends were 0 bases for V and 6 bases for J; bases not matched to a gene: 11. This CDR3 spans 17 amino acids. CDR3 nucleotides: TGTGCCAGCAGCTTAGCGGTATTAAGGGGGCGAAGTCAGCCCCAGCATTTT. Its translation is CASSLAVLRGRSQPQHF.

This clonotype appeared many times. The chain couples TRBV9 to TRBJ1-5; the D gene is possibly TRBD1 (6 bases). The CDR3 runs 14 residues. Germline loops: CDR1 SGDLS, CDR2 YYNGEE. V was clipped by 0 bases and J by 7 bases, with 11 bases between them. CDR3 sequence: CASSVDGGGQPQHF. The CDR3, as DNA: TGTGCCAGCAGCGTAGATGGGGGCGGGCAGCCCCAGCATTTT.

At least ten counts were recorded for this clonotype. One end of the junction fails to match germline, which may point to a read error. The rearrangement uses TRBV12-3 or TRBV12-4 and TRBJ2-7; D perhaps matches TRBD1 (5 bases). This CDR3 has 13 amino acids. CDR3 in amino acids: CASSSLQRQPCHF. CDR3 sequence (DNA): TGTGCCAGCAGTTCTCTCCAGAGACAGCCTTGTCACTTC.

This clonotype was detected many times. The V gene is TRBV12-3 or TRBV12-4, the J gene TRBJ2-7; 13 positions agree with TRBD2. With V trimmed by 5 bases and J by 4 bases, 5 bases remained unmatched. CDR3 length: 15 residues. The CDR3 is CASSLGLAGEYEQYF. The CDR3, as DNA: TGTGCCAGCAGTCTTGGACTAGCGGGAGAGTACGAGCAGTACTTC.

This clonotype was recorded at least ten times. V is TRBV6-5 and J is TRBJ2-5; 10 nucleotides match TRBD2. CDR1 and CDR2 (germline): MNHEY, SVGAGI. The CDR3 contains 17 residues. V lost 0 bases, J lost 2 bases, and 6 bases stayed unmatched. The CDR3 loop is CASSYSNLAGVQETQYF. CDR3 DNA sequence: TGTGCCAGCAGTTACTCGAATCTAGCGGGGGTACAAGAGACCCAGTACTTC.

This clonotype was recorded at least ten times. This sequence joins TRBV12-3 or TRBV12-4 and TRBJ2-5, with TRBD1 as a possible D gene (6 bases). This CDR3 is built from 14 residues. V was shortened by 5 bases and J by 1 base, with 11 bases between the two germline ends. In DNA, the CDR3 is TGTGCCAGCAGTCCTCGGACAGTCCAAGAGACCCAGTACTTC. It codes for CASSPRTVQETQYF.

This clonotype occurred many times. V usage is TRBV30 and J usage is TRBJ2-7, with D unclear. Trimming took 2 bases from V and 2 from J, leaving 7 bases between them. Germline V gene data show CDR1 as GTSNPN and CDR2 as SVGIG (reference sequence). This CDR3 is 12 amino acids long. CDR3 coding DNA: TGTGCCTGGAGTAAGACAACCTACGAGCAGTACTTC. Amino acid sequence: CAWSKTTYEQYF.

This clonotype occurred many times. The chain is built from TRBV6-1 and TRBJ2-2; D is unclear. Per germline, CDR1 MNHNS and CDR2 SASEGT. The CDR3 length is 15 residues. Trimming removed 8 bases at V and 2 bases at J, with 15 bases between. The CDR3 DNA reads as TGTGCCAGCGGCCCCTTGGCAGAAAACACCGGGGAGCTGTTTTTT. It specifies CASGPLAENTGELFF.

With respect to this clonotype: With a much larger clone just one base away, this may be a read error. The rearrangement joins TRBV29-1 to TRBJ2-7; D not certain. The CDR3 covers 11 residues. Germline assignment: CDR1 SQVTM and CDR2 ANQGSEA. V was trimmed by 3 bases and J by 2 bases, leaving 5 bases between them. CDR3 protein: CSVDGAYEQYF. CDR3 bases: TGCAGCGTTGATGGGGCCTACGAGCAGTACTTC.

The J gene is TRBJ1-5, the V gene TRBV12-3 or TRBV12-4; D gene unclear. The CDR3 contains 15 residues. Trimming removed 4 bases from V and 3 bases from J, with 13 bases in between. The chain's CDR3 is CASSYAAGYNQPQHF. In DNA form, the CDR3 reads TGTGCCAGCAGTTACGCGGCAGGCTACAATCAGCCCCAGCATTTT.